Listed below are T cell receptor beta chains from one sample, sequenced in a study of response to subunit inactivated influenza vaccine. TCRdb re-called the RT-PCR reads through MiXCR, storing one row per CDR3 protein. The sample yields about 190,000 distinct CDR3 sequences, around an eighth seen once. This specimen consisted of CD8+ T cells sorted from PBMCs, obtained roughly 5 days after vaccination. The receptors derive from a man aged 45-60 years who received an inactivated influenza vaccine. CDR3s include the opening cysteine and the closing phenylalanine or tryptophan. Each record gives: clone size, V gene, J gene, D gene, CDR3 protein. A D gene is named only where the DNA matches it firmly. Only some rows state a clone size, as once, few, many or a class for expanded clones.

clone size: NA
V gene: TRBV27
J gene: TRBJ1-2
D gene: TRBD1
CDR3 protein: CASSLFGTDYGYTF

clone size: few
V gene: TRBV24-1
J gene: TRBJ1-1
D gene: TRBD1
CDR3 protein: CATSSGQGAFTEAFF

clone size: NA
V gene: TRBV7-9
J gene: TRBJ2-7
D gene: TRBD1
CDR3 protein: CASSPDRDEQYF

clone size: many
V gene: TRBV9
J gene: TRBJ2-2
D gene: NA
CDR3 protein: CASSVGGTGELFF

clone size: NA
V gene: TRBV20-1
J gene: TRBJ2-2
D gene: NA
CDR3 protein: CSARDLSGQSRRDTGELFF

clone size: many
V gene: TRBV7-9
J gene: TRBJ2-7
D gene: TRBD1
CDR3 protein: CASSHDRDDGYEQYF

clone size: few
V gene: TRBV2
J gene: TRBJ1-6
D gene: NA
CDR3 protein: CASSAFPGALDSPLHF

clone size: NA
V gene: TRBV2
J gene: TRBJ2-1
D gene: NA
CDR3 protein: CASSGPLDEQFF

clone size: many
V gene: TRBV5-1
J gene: TRBJ2-1
D gene: NA
CDR3 protein: CASSLWTSDEQFF

clone size: NA
V gene: TRBV12-3/TRBV12-4
J gene: TRBJ2-5
D gene: NA
CDR3 protein: CASSSRGWETQYF

clone size: few
V gene: TRBV7-9
J gene: TRBJ2-7
D gene: TRBD1
CDR3 protein: CASSLVTGETYEQYF

clone size: few
V gene: TRBV4-2
J gene: TRBJ1-1
D gene: NA
CDR3 protein: CASSLEGRGTEAFF

clone size: few
V gene: TRBV12-3/TRBV12-4
J gene: TRBJ2-3
D gene: NA
CDR3 protein: CASSLGIPNTQYF

clone size: NA
V gene: TRBV28
J gene: TRBJ2-7
D gene: NA
CDR3 protein: CASSFGGARAYEQYF

clone size: NA
V gene: TRBV19
J gene: TRBJ2-7
D gene: NA
CDR3 protein: CASSIGLGYYEQYF

clone size: few
V gene: TRBV4-3
J gene: TRBJ2-4
D gene: NA
CDR3 protein: CASSPRAFTGRHIQYF

clone size: few
V gene: TRBV28
J gene: TRBJ2-1
D gene: NA
CDR3 protein: CASSFGTPRSYNEQFF

clone size: NA
V gene: TRBV12-3/TRBV12-4
J gene: TRBJ1-3
D gene: NA
CDR3 protein: CASSLGGASSGNTIYF

clone size: few
V gene: TRBV7-6
J gene: TRBJ1-6
D gene: NA
CDR3 protein: CASSLATGSLDSPLHF

clone size: NA
V gene: TRBV5-1
J gene: TRBJ2-4
D gene: NA
CDR3 protein: CASSLAGVQYF

clone size: NA
V gene: TRBV4-1
J gene: TRBJ1-3
D gene: NA
CDR3 protein: CASSQAVFGNTIYF

clone size: few
V gene: TRBV9
J gene: TRBJ1-3
D gene: NA
CDR3 protein: CASSGRDYYGNTIYF

clone size: NA
V gene: TRBV4-3
J gene: TRBJ2-7
D gene: NA
CDR3 protein: CASSQGISSGYEQYF

clone size: few
V gene: TRBV7-8
J gene: TRBJ2-5
D gene: NA
CDR3 protein: CASSSRLGSRETQYF

clone size: few
V gene: TRBV7-6
J gene: TRBJ1-5
D gene: NA
CDR3 protein: CASSPYVGNQPQHF

clone size: few
V gene: TRBV12-3/TRBV12-4
J gene: TRBJ2-1
D gene: TRBD1
CDR3 protein: CASSTPGQVEFF

clone size: NA
V gene: TRBV7-6
J gene: TRBJ2-1
D gene: NA
CDR3 protein: CASSLGAAGINEQFF

clone size: few
V gene: TRBV4-2
J gene: TRBJ1-4
D gene: NA
CDR3 protein: CASSQGSGSSNEKLFF

clone size: NA
V gene: TRBV6-5
J gene: TRBJ2-5
D gene: TRBD2
CDR3 protein: CASSYLGGTQETQYF

clone size: NA
V gene: TRBV3-1
J gene: TRBJ2-2
D gene: TRBD1
CDR3 protein: CASSPWALGQGAVAGELFF

clone size: few
V gene: TRBV20-1
J gene: TRBJ2-7
D gene: TRBD2
CDR3 protein: CSAGRGGRYEQYF

clone size: NA
V gene: TRBV20-1
J gene: TRBJ2-1
D gene: NA
CDR3 protein: CSARDTQGFYEQFF

clone size: few
V gene: TRBV5-1
J gene: TRBJ2-7
D gene: TRBD1
CDR3 protein: CASSSRQGWEQYF

clone size: few
V gene: TRBV7-8
J gene: TRBJ1-5
D gene: NA
CDR3 protein: CASSLGGAGNSLNQPQHF

clone size: NA
V gene: TRBV28
J gene: TRBJ2-2
D gene: NA
CDR3 protein: CASKLIRGRDTGELFF

clone size: many
V gene: TRBV6-4
J gene: TRBJ2-1
D gene: NA
CDR3 protein: CASSPMATAGRGGGPFYNEQFF

clone size: NA
V gene: TRBV5-1
J gene: TRBJ2-2
D gene: TRBD1
CDR3 protein: CASSSMAGGAGNTGELFF

clone size: many
V gene: TRBV15
J gene: TRBJ2-2
D gene: NA
CDR3 protein: CATSRGVSGELFF

clone size: few
V gene: TRBV11-2
J gene: TRBJ2-1
D gene: NA
CDR3 protein: CASSYGPSNEQFF

clone size: NA
V gene: TRBV9
J gene: TRBJ2-3
D gene: NA
CDR3 protein: CASSVEGGVSTDTQYF

clone size: few
V gene: TRBV29-1
J gene: TRBJ2-7
D gene: NA
CDR3 protein: CSVESPRSSVEQYF

clone size: NA
V gene: TRBV4-3
J gene: TRBJ2-3
D gene: TRBD2
CDR3 protein: CASSQTFPPGGAVSTDTQYF

clone size: few
V gene: TRBV4-3
J gene: TRBJ2-3
D gene: NA
CDR3 protein: CASSGLAGTDTQYF

clone size: few
V gene: TRBV10-3
J gene: TRBJ2-7
D gene: NA
CDR3 protein: CAISESVYEQYF

clone size: few
V gene: TRBV6-2/TRBV6-3
J gene: TRBJ1-6
D gene: TRBD1
CDR3 protein: CASRDRENSPLHF

clone size: NA
V gene: TRBV13
J gene: TRBJ2-5
D gene: TRBD1
CDR3 protein: CASSFLTGVGQETQYF

clone size: NA
V gene: TRBV3-1
J gene: TRBJ2-1
D gene: TRBD2
CDR3 protein: CASSGREGLNEQFF

clone size: NA
V gene: TRBV19
J gene: TRBJ2-1
D gene: TRBD1
CDR3 protein: CASSIGQGSYNEQFF